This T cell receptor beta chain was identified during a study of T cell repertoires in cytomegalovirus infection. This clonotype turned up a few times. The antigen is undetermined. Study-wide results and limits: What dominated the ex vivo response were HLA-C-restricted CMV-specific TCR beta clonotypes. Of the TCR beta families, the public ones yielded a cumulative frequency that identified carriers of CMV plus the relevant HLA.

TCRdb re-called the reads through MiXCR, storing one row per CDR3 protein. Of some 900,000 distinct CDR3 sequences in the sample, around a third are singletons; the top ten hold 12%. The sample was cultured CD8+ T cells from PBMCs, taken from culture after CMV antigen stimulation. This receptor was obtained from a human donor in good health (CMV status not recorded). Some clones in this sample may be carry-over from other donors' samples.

The CDR3 bases are TGTGCCAGCAGCTTATTGTCTGGGGGCACTAACTATGGCTACACCTTC. It translates to CASSLLSGGTNYGYTF. The chain couples TRBV7-2 to TRBJ1-2, with a tentative D call TRBD1 (6 bases). In germline, CDR1 is SGHTA, CDR2 FQGNSA. V shed 2 bases and J shed 0 bases, with 13 bases lying between them. The CDR3 sequence is 16 residues long.